These 6 T cell receptor beta chains share one sample of origin, sequenced in a study of T cell responses to AZD1222 COVID-19 vaccine. Clones were read by immunoSEQ multiplex PCR, and TCRdb kept only the in-frame ones, dropping some. This sample has some 120,000 clones, with approximately 90% found just once. The sample here was peripheral blood, taken on day 0 of AZD1222 vaccination. The receptors come from an adult in good health.

The V call is TRBV30, the J call TRBJ1-3; D uncertain. The CDR3 extends over 12 amino acids. The V and J ends lost 3 bases and 4 bases respectively, with 7 bases between them. CDR1 and CDR2 from the germline V gene are GTSNPN and SVGIG (reference sequence). The CDR3 is CAWRGNGNTIYF. The CDR3 DNA is TGTGCCTGGAGGGGGAACGGAAACACCATATATTTT. The complete variable domain, with remaining parts taken from reference TRBV30 and TRBJ1-3, reads SQTIHQWPATLVQPVGSPLSLECTVEGTSNPNLYWYRQAAGRGLQLLFYSVGIGQISSEVPQNLSASRPQDRQFILSSKKLLLSDSGFYLCAWRGNGNTIYFGEGSWLTVV.

The chain employs TRBV12-3 or TRBV12-4 and TRBJ2-7; perhaps TRBD1 as D (7 bases). This CDR3 is built from 12 residues. The germline V and J ends were trimmed by 7 bases and 5 bases, with 12 bases remaining between them. In nucleotides, the CDR3 is TGTGCCAGCACCTCAGGGGGGAACGAGCAGTACTTC. Translation gives CASTSGGNEQYF.

The chain couples TRBV4-3 to TRBJ1-3; D call uncertain. CDR3 length equals 16 residues. Germline CDR1 is LGHNA and CDR2 is YSLEER. V lost 1 base and J lost 4, with 14 bases in between. The CDR3 here is CASSQVVGIQGNTIYF. The CDR3 DNA reads TGCGCCAGCAGCCAAGTGGTGGGGATTCAAGGAAACACCATATATTTT.

This chain uses TRBV29-1 with TRBJ1-1, with a possible D match to TRBD1 (6 bases). CDR1 SQVTM and CDR2 ANQGSEA come from the germline V gene. V lost 3 bases, J lost 1 base, and 27 bases lay in between. The CDR3 has 19 residues. The CDR3 sequence is CSVDRVWRGKGTRNTEAFF. The CDR3 bases are TGCAGCGTTGATCGGGTATGGCGGGGAAAAGGGACAAGGAACACTGAAGCTTTCTTT.

The V and J genes are TRBV5-1 and TRBJ2-2, with D uncertain. This CDR3 contains 13 residues. Germline CDR1 and CDR2: SGHRS and YFSETQ. The V and J ends lost 0 bases and 4 bases respectively, with 4 bases between them. CDR3 protein: CASSLVSTGELFF. The CDR3 coding sequence is TGCGCCAGCAGCTTGGTGAGCACCGGGGAGCTGTTTTTT.

The V gene is TRBV29-1, the J gene TRBJ1-2; D is possibly TRBD1 (5 bases). CDR1 SQVTM and CDR2 ANQGSEA come from the germline V gene. The CDR3 has 10 amino acids. Trimming removed 5 bases at V and 10 bases at J, with 11 bases between. The CDR3 DNA is TGCAGCGTTCTCAGGGTTAACTACACCTTC. Its translation is CSVLRVNYTF.